This T cell receptor (beta chain) was obtained from a study of T cell responses to AZD1222 COVID-19 vaccine. On this clone: Its antigen remains unknown.

Findings and caveats of the study: None of the repertoires were sampled until the peak T cell response had passed. Spike-specific TCR repertoires showed rising breadth and depth after two AZD1222 doses.

Produced via immunoSEQ multiplex PCR; TCRdb's table is partial and in-frame only. The sample consists of around 140,000 clones, nearly 90% of them appearing once. V lost 7 bases and J lost 3, with 6 bases in between. The CDR3 has 12 residues. Germline V CDR1 and CDR2: SNHLY, FYNNEI. The receptor was isolated from an adult in good health. The input for sequencing was peripheral blood, taken on day 0 of AZD1222 vaccination. The chain combines TRBV2 with TRBJ1-4; D is unresolved. CDR3 amino acids: CASTRANEKLFF. Here the CDR3 DNA reads TGTGCCAGCACTCGGGCTAATGAAAAACTGTTTTTT. The variable domain in full, with the rest retrieved from reference TRBV2 and TRBJ1-4, is EPEVTQTPSHQVTQMGQEVILRCVPISNHLYFYWYRQILGQKVEFLVSFYNNEISEKSEIFDDQFSVERPDGSNFTLKIRSTKLEDSAMYFCASTRANEKLFFGSGTQLSVL.